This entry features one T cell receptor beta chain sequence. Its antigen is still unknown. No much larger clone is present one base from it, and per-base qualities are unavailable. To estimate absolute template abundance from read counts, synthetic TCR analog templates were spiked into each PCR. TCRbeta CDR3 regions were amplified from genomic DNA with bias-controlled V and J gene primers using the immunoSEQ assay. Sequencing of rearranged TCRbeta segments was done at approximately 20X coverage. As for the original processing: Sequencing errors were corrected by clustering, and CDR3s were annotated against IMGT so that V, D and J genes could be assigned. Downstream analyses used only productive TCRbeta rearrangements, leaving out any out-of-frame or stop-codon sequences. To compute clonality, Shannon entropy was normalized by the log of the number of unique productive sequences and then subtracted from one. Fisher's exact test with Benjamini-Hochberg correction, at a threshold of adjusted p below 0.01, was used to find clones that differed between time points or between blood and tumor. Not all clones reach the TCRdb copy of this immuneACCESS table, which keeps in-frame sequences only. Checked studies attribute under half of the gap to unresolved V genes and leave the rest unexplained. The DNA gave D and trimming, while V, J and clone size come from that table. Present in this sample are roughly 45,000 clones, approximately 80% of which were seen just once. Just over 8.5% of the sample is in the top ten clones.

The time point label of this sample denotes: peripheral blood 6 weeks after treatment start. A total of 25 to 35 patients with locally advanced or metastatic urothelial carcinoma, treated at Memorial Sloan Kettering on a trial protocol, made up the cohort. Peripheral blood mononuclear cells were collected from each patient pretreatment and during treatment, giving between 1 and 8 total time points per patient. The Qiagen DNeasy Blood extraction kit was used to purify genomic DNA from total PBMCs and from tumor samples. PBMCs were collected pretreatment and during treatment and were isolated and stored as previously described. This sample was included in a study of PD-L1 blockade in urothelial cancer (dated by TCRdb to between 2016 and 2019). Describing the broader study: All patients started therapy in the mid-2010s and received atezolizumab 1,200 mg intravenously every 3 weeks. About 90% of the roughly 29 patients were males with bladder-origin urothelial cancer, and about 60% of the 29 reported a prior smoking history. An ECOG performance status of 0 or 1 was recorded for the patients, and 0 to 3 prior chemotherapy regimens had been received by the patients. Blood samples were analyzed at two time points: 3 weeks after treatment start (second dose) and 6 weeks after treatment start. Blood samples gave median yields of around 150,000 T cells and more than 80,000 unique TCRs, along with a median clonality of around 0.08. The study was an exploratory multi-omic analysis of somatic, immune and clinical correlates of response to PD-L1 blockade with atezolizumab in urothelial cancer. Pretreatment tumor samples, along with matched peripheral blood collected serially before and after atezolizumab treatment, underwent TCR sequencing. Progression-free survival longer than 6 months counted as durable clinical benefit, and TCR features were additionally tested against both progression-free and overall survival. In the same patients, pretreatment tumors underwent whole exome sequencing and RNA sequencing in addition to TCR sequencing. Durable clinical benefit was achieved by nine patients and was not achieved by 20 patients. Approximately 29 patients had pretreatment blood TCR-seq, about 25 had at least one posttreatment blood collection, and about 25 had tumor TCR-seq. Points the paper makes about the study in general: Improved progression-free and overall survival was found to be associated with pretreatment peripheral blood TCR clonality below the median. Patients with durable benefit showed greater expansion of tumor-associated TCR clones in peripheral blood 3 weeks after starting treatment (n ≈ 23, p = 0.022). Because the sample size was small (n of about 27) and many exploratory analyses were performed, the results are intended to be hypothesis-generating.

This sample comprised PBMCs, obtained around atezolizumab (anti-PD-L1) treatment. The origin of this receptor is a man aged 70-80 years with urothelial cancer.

CDR3 sequence: CASSLGGQDEQFF. The sequenced DNA: TGTGCCAGCAGCTTGGGAGGCCAGGATGAGCAGTTCTTC. Recombination linked TRBV7-3 to TRBJ2-1; TRBD2 is perhaps the D gene, given 6 matching bases. The junction carries 11 bases between V and J, which are trimmed by 3 bases and 8 bases respectively. The CDR3 has 13 amino acids, counting the end cysteine and phenylalanine. The only DNA kept is the CDR3, 39 bases in frame from the first base. CDR1 and CDR2, per the germline V gene, are SGHTA and FQGTGA.